The clone carrying this TCR beta chain was detected once. V lost 1 base, J lost 5 bases, and 4 bases lay in between. CDR1 SGHKS and CDR2 YYEKEE come from the germline V gene (reference sequence). The CDR3 is 11 residues long. Enrollment of patients from Seattle took place during active infection, with longitudinal follow-up. The record originates from a study of blood T cell repertoires in COVID-19. On the study more broadly: The study drew acute and convalescent COVID-19 samples from the United States, Italy and Spain. PBMCs, B-cell-depleted T cells, or T cells were the source of the cDNA or gDNA that made up the material.

The table came from immunoSEQ multiplex PCR; TCRdb's copy has only in-frame clones and leaves some out. The sample lists 120,000 to 150,000 clones; around 84% were seen once. The sample taken for sequencing was peripheral blood. The chain recombines TRBV5-5 with TRBJ2-7; D is unresolved. The TCR sequence derives from a young man with COVID-19, enrolled during active disease. The CDR3 DNA sequence: TGTGCCAGCAGCTTGCGGGACGAGCAGTACTTC. Translated: CASSLRDEQYF. Full variable domain (outside the CDR3, taken from reference TRBV5-5 and TRBJ2-7): DAGVTQSPTHLIKTRGQQVTLRCSPISGHKSVSWYQQVLGQGPQFIFQYYEKEERGRGNFPDRFSARQFPNYSSELNVNALLLGDSALYLCASSLRDEQYFGPGTRLTVT.